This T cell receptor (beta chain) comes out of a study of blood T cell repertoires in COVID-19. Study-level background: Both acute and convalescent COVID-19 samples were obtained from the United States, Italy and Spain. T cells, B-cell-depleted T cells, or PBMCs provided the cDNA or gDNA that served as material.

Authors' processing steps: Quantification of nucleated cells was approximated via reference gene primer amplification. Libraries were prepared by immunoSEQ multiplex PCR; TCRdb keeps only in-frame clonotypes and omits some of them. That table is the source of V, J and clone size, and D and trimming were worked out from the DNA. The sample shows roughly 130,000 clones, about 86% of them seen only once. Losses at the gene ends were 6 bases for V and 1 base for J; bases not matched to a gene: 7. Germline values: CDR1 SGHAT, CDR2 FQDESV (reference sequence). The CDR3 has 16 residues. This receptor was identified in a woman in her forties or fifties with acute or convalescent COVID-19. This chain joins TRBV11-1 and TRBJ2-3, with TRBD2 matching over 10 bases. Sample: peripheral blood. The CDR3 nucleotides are TGTGCCAGCAGTCGTTCCCTAGCGGGGGGCACAGATACGCAGTATTTT. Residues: CASSRSLAGGTDTQYF.